This T cell receptor (beta chain) originates from a study of T-cell memory formation after mild COVID-19. The V and J ends lost 2 bases and 8 bases respectively, with 12 bases between them. The germline CDR1 and CDR2 sequences are SGHVS and FNYEAQ. This CDR3 is 14 amino acids long. TCRdb re-called the 5' RACE reads through MiXCR, storing one row per CDR3 protein. The sample carries 450,000 or so distinct CDR3 sequences, approximately 23% recorded once. The rearrangement uses TRBV7-6 and TRBJ2-2; D is ambiguous. Sequenced sample: PBMCs or a T cell subset sorted from them (not recorded which). The sequence was obtained from an adult woman who had mild COVID-19 (a few samples of this study predate the infection). Cell type and time point are not known. This CDR3 is CASSLFGMEGELFF. The CDR3 bases are TGTGCCAGCAGCTTATTTGGAATGGAGGGGGAGCTGTTTTTT.